One sample yielded the 24 T cell receptor beta chains listed below, sequenced in a study of T cells in Graves' hyperthyroidism and ophthalmopathy. Researchers took RNA transcripts and amplified the TCR beta CDR3 regions from them. HTBI primers were used for first-round RT-PCR of the TCR CDR3. TCRdb reprocessed the multiplex PCR reads with MiXCR, giving one entry per CDR3 protein. The sample shows about 400,000 distinct CDR3 sequences, around 16% of them seen only once. The sequenced material came from blood. The receptors shown here come from a young woman with Graves' hyperthyroidism that later progressed to Graves' ophthalmopathy.

The rearrangement links TRBV15 to TRBJ1-3, with D possibly matching TRBD1 (5 bases). Between the trimmed V and J ends, which lost 2 bases and 0 bases, there was a span of 14 bases. The CDR3 sequence is 17 residues long. CDR1 is LNHNV and CDR2 is YYDKDF in the germline V gene (reference sequence). The CDR3 here is CATSRNTGRDSGNTIYF. In DNA, the CDR3 is TGTGCCACCAGCAGAAATACAGGCAGGGACTCTGGAAACACCATATATTTT.

The sample holds one count of this clonotype. The J gene is TRBJ1-1, the V gene TRBV4-3; 8 bases map to TRBD1. CDR1 is LGHNA and CDR2 is YSLEER in the germline V gene. The ends lost 0 bases at V and 5 bases at J; junction bases unmatched: 5. The CDR3 runs 15 residues. The CDR3 is CASSQDRQGATEAFF. In DNA form, the CDR3 reads TGCGCCAGCAGCCAAGATAGGCAGGGGGCTACTGAAGCTTTCTTT.

Details on this clonotype: Since a much larger clone is just one base distant, this may be a read error. The chain recombines TRBV30 with TRBJ2-1, with 9 bases that match TRBD2. CDR1 and CDR2 (germline): GTSNPN, SVGIG (reference sequence). The CDR3 totals 13 residues. With 2 bases clipped from V and 9 bases from J, the junction kept 5 bases outside the gene matches. CDR3: CAWSISGGSEQFF. In DNA form, the CDR3 reads TGTGCCTGGAGTATTAGCGGGGGATCTGAGCAGTTCTTC.

This clonotype was observed once. A read error is possible here, since a much larger clone lies one base away. V gene TRBV6-2 or TRBV6-3 combines with J gene TRBJ2-7, with D tentatively TRBD2 (5 bases). V lost 7 bases to trimming and J lost 5 bases, with 12 bases between them. The CDR3 has 12 residues. CDR1 and CDR2 from the germline V gene are MNHEY and SVGEGT. This chain's CDR3 is CASTGVGDEQYF. As DNA, the CDR3 is TGTGCCAGCACTGGAGTGGGAGACGAGCAGTACTTC.

The genes are TRBV28 and TRBJ1-4; 10 positions agree with TRBD1. The junction had 5 bases not matched to a gene; V was cut back by 4 bases and J by 9 bases. The CDR3 is 14 amino acids. CDR1 and CDR2 (germline): MDHEN, SYDVKM. CDR3 in DNA: TGTGCCAGCAGTTCGGGACAGGGGAATAAAAAACTGTTTTTT. Encoded protein: CASSSGQGNKKLFF.

This clonotype occurred many times. The chain combines TRBV13 with TRBJ2-3; possibly TRBD2 for D (6 bases). From germline, CDR1 is PRHDT and CDR2 FYEKMQ (reference sequence). Between the trimmed V and J ends, which lost 5 bases and 1 base, there was a span of 10 bases. CDR3 length: 14 residues. CDR3 residues: CASSGGVGTDTQYF. CDR3 bases: TGTGCCAGCAGCGGAGGGGTAGGCACAGATACGCAGTATTTT.

The sample holds many counts of this clonotype. This CDR3 is CASKFRSRMNTEAFF. CDR3 DNA sequence: TGTGCCAGCAAGTTCAGGTCGCGGATGAACACTGAAGCTTTCTTT. The chain joins TRBV28 to TRBJ1-1; unclear D gene. The V gene lost 7 bases and the J gene lost 0 bases, with 15 bases spanning the gap. Germline lookup yields CDR1 MDHEN and CDR2 SYDVKM. This CDR3 is 15 amino acids long.

This sequence joins TRBV4-1 and TRBJ1-3, with D tentatively TRBD1 (5 bases). CDR3 length equals 17 residues. V lost 1 base to trimming and J lost 0 bases, with 13 bases between them. From germline, CDR1 is MGHRA and CDR2 YSYEKL. CDR3: CASSQVQTAYSGNTIYF. In DNA form, the CDR3 reads TGCGCCAGCAGCCAAGTTCAGACAGCCTACTCTGGAAACACCATATATTTT.

This clonotype was seen many times. The V gene is TRBV7-2, the J gene TRBJ2-1; weak D call: TRBD2 (6 bases). This CDR3 contains 14 residues. The ends were cut back, 3 bases at V and 7 bases at J, with 13 bases in the middle. CDR1 is SGHTA, CDR2 FQGNSA, per germline. The CDR3 region has the DNA TGTGCCAGCAGCTTGGGGGAGGTGATAAATGAGCAGTTCTTC. Its protein is CASSLGEVINEQFF.

This clonotype came up a few times. The V and J genes are TRBV19 and TRBJ1-2; 7 nucleotides agree with TRBD1. The CDR3 runs 15 residues. Germline V gives CDR1 LNHDA, CDR2 SQIVND (reference sequence). With 5 bases clipped from V and 4 bases from J, the junction kept 10 bases outside the gene matches. This CDR3 is CASSFGQAIFYGYTF. Here the CDR3 DNA reads TGTGCCAGTAGTTTCGGACAGGCCATCTTCTATGGCTACACCTTC.

This clonotype was detected ten times or more. This sequence joins TRBV7-9 and TRBJ2-2, with D possibly matching TRBD1 (5 bases). The germline V gene has CDR1 SEHNR and CDR2 FQNEAQ (reference sequence). CDR3 size: 16 residues. The ends were cut back, 5 bases at V and 5 bases at J, with 18 bases in the middle. CDR3 coding DNA: TGTGCCAGCAGCCCTAGACAGCCCCTGTCTACCGGGGAGCTGTTTTTT. This gives the protein CASSPRQPLSTGELFF.

In this sample, this clonotype turned up many times. V usage is TRBV20-1 and J usage is TRBJ2-1, with D perhaps TRBD1 or TRBD2 (5 bases each). The germline gives CDR1 DFQATT, CDR2 SNEGSKA (reference sequence). V was cut by 5 bases and J by 3 bases, with 14 bases left in between. The CDR3 runs to 14 residues. CDR3 region: CSAWDRGLYNEQFF. CDR3 sequence (DNA): TGCAGTGCTTGGGACCGCGGGCTCTACAATGAGCAGTTCTTC.

This clonotype was seen only a few times. The CDR3 spells CASSLGTTNYGYTF. The CDR3 nucleotides read TGCGCCAGCAGCTTGGGGACAACGAACTATGGCTACACCTTC. This chain links TRBV5-1 with TRBJ1-2; TRBD1 is a possible D gene (5 bases). Germline-derived CDR1 and CDR2 are SGHRS and YFSETQ. V lost 0 bases, J lost 2 bases, and 8 bases lay in between. This CDR3 has 14 amino acids. Using reference TRBV5-1 and TRBJ1-2 for the parts outside the CDR3, the full variable domain is KAGVTQTPRYLIKTRGQQVTLSCSPISGHRSVSWYQQTPGQGLQFLFEYFSETQRNKGNFPGRFSGRQFSNSRSEMNVSTLELGDSALYLCASSLGTTNYGYTFGSGTRLTVV.

This clonotype was found many times. The chain carries TRBV30 and TRBJ1-4; TRBD1 matches 8 bases. Trimming took 5 bases from V and 1 from J; bases not matched to a gene: 6. The CDR3 is 15 residues long. Germline-derived CDR1 and CDR2 are GTSNPN and SVGIG (reference sequence). DNA for the CDR3: TGTGCCTGGGGACAGGGAACAGTAACTAATGAAAAACTGTTTTTT. Translation gives CAWGQGTVTNEKLFF.

This clonotype was seen ten or more times. The chain links TRBV27 to TRBJ2-1, with TRBD1 as a possible D gene (6 bases). There are 14 residues in the CDR3. Trimming shortened V by 5 bases and J by 5 bases, and 13 bases separated the two germline ends. CDR1 and CDR2 (germline): MNHEY, SMNVEV (reference sequence). CDR3 sequence reads: CASSTGYPNNEQFF. The DNA for the CDR3 is TGTGCCAGCAGTACAGGGTACCCCAACAATGAGCAGTTCTTC.

In its sample, this clonotype was seen many times. J is TRBJ2-7 and V is TRBV12-3 or TRBV12-4; the match to TRBD2 covers 7 bases. Trimming removed 6 bases from V and 1 base from J; junction bases left unmatched: 6. The CDR3 sequence is 14 residues long. CDR3 sequence (DNA): TGTGCCAGCAGAGACAGCGGGAAGTCCTACGAGCAGTACTTC. Translated, it gives CASRDSGKSYEQYF.

In this sample, this clonotype turned up a few times. A read error is possible here, since a much larger clone lies one base away. The conserved final phenylalanine or tryptophan is absent from the CDR3, which likely points to a read error. CDR3 coding DNA: TGTGCCAGCAGCCCCCGGAACACTGAAGCTTTCCTT. This encodes CASSPRNTEAFL. The chain is built from TRBV3-1 and TRBJ1-1; the D is unclear. Trimming took off 4 bases at V and 1 base at J, with 4 bases between the two ends. Germline V lookup: CDR1 LGHDT, CDR2 YNNKEL (reference sequence). This CDR3 has 12 residues.

This clonotype has more than one count but fewer than ten. The chain combines TRBV5-6 with TRBJ2-7, with a weak D call TRBD2 (6 bases). Germline assignment: CDR1 SGHDT and CDR2 YYEEEE. The CDR3 has 16 amino acids. With 1 base removed from V and 3 bases from J, the gap between germline ends came to 17 bases. The CDR3 coding sequence is TGTGCCAGCAGCTTGTTTGTACACCCGACTAGCTACGAGCAGTACTTC. This codes for CASSLFVHPTSYEQYF.

The gene calls are TRBV15 and TRBJ2-6, with 8 bases that match TRBD1. This CDR3 has 18 amino acids. The germline gives CDR1 LNHNV, CDR2 YYDKDF (reference sequence). J was trimmed by 0 bases and V by 3 bases; bases with no gene match: 7. CDR3 sequence: CATSRFRGRDSGANVLTF. The CDR3 DNA sequence: TGTGCCACCAGCAGGTTCAGGGGGCGCGACTCTGGGGCCAACGTCCTGACTTTC.

There are many counts of this clonotype. V gene TRBV7-9 combines with J gene TRBJ2-3; no firm D call. The CDR3 runs to 12 residues. V lost 4 bases and J lost 7, with 9 bases in between. Germline-derived CDR1 and CDR2 are SEHNR and FQNEAQ (reference sequence). The CDR3 DNA is TGTGCCAGCAGCTCCGTCTACCATACGCAGTATTTT. Translation gives CASSSVYHTQYF.

This clonotype was seen repeatedly, ten times or more. This chain connects TRBV11-2 to TRBJ2-5, with TRBD2 matching over 12 bases. The CDR3 sequence is 18 residues long. V gave up 3 bases and J gave up 2 bases; unmatched junction bases: 10. CDR1 SGHAT and CDR2 FQNNGV come from the germline V gene. The CDR3, as DNA: TGTGCCAGCAGCTTTAATGGTCTAGCGGGAGGGGAACAAGAGACCCAGTACTTC. Its protein product is CASSFNGLAGGEQETQYF.

The V call is TRBV10-3, the J call TRBJ2-1; 7 bases agree with TRBD2. V lost 6 bases, J lost 3 bases, and 11 bases stayed unmatched. The germline V gene has CDR1 ENHRY and CDR2 SYGVKD. CDR3 length: 16 residues. In DNA, the CDR3 is TGTGCCATCAGCGGAAATCCTAGCGGATTCTACAATGAGCAGTTCTTC. It is translated as CAISGNPSGFYNEQFF.

This clonotype was found many times. This sequence joins TRBV2 and TRBJ2-1; 10 nucleotides line up with TRBD2. The V gene's germline CDR1 is SNHLY and CDR2 FYNNEI. This CDR3 contains 15 residues. V lost 6 bases and J lost 4; bases outside the gene matches: 6. The CDR3 nucleotides read TGTGCCAGCAGAAGGACTAGCGGAGGATACAATGAGCAGTTCTTC. This translates into CASRRTSGGYNEQFF.

This clonotype was detected ten times or more. V and J are TRBV11-2 and TRBJ2-7; a possible D gene is TRBD1 (7 bases). Germline CDR1 and CDR2: SGHAT and FQNNGV. This CDR3 is built from 13 residues. The V end lost 8 bases, the J end lost 4 bases, and 15 bases lay between the germline ends. CDR3 amino acids: CASGGTEQYEQYF. The CDR3 DNA reads as TGTGCCAGCGGGGGGACAGAACAGTACGAGCAGTACTTC.